The next 20 T cell receptor beta chains were all read from a single sample in a study of post-analysis software for immune sequencing data. Study-wide findings and caveats: A few TRBV segments (TRBV5-6, TRBV5-1 and TRBV20-1 among them) occurred more frequently in patients than in controls.

Carried by the TCR beta cDNA libraries were unique molecular identifiers. A single record per CDR3 protein comes from TCRdb applying MiXCR to the PCR reads. The data hold 350,000 to 500,000 distinct CDR3 sequences, with approximately 37% observed a single time. These TCRs' antigens remain unknown. The material sequenced was blood. These receptors were taken from a girl aged 2-9 years with multiple sclerosis.

The sample holds a few counts of this clonotype. The rearrangement joins TRBV27 to TRBJ2-7; 8 bases are shared with TRBD1. Per germline, CDR1 MNHEY and CDR2 SMNVEV (reference sequence). CDR3 size: 15 residues. The trim removed 3 bases at V and 1 base at J, leaving 5 bases unmatched. In nucleotides, the CDR3 is TGTGCCAGCAGTTTTCAGGGGGCGAAATCCTACGAGCAGTACTTC. Its protein product is CASSFQGAKSYEQYF.

The V call is TRBV5-1, the J call TRBJ1-1; D is undetermined. The CDR3 has 15 amino acids. V dropped 4 bases and J dropped 3 bases, with 16 bases sitting between them. Germline V gene lookup returns CDR1 SGHRS and CDR2 YFSETQ. The chain's CDR3 is CASSDRGRADTEAFF. The DNA of the CDR3 is TGCGCCAGCAGCGATCGCGGGCGGGCGGACACTGAAGCTTTCTTT.

This clonotype occurred a few times. The chain joins TRBV7-2 to TRBJ2-5; 12 bases match TRBD2. The V gene end was trimmed by 5 bases and the J gene end by 5 bases; junction bases not matched to a gene: 12. Germline V gene sequence: CDR1 SGHTA, CDR2 FQGNSA. CDR3 length equals 17 residues. CDR3 coding DNA: TGTGCCAGCAGCCGGACTAGCGGGACCTACCTCAGTGAGACCCAGTACTTC. It specifies CASSRTSGTYLSETQYF.

The rearrangement links TRBV5-1 to TRBJ2-7, with D hard to call. The CDR3 has 15 amino acids. The V and J ends lost 0 bases and 9 bases respectively, with 19 bases between them. CDR1 and CDR2 (germline): SGHRS, YFSETQ. DNA for the CDR3: TGCGCCAGCAGCTTGGAGGTCAGCGTACCTGGGTTGCAGTACTTC. Its protein is CASSLEVSVPGLQYF.

This clonotype was seen a handful of times. The chain employs TRBV2 and TRBJ2-1, with D tentatively TRBD2 (5 bases). The CDR3 consists of 15 residues. In germline, CDR1 is SNHLY, CDR2 FYNNEI. The V end was cut by 6 bases, the J end by 6 bases, with 18 bases between. In DNA form, the CDR3 reads TGTGCCAGCAGGCGGACGCATTACGAGGGCAATGAGCAGTTCTTC. Encoded protein: CASRRTHYEGNEQFF.

The rearrangement uses TRBV3-1 and TRBJ1-5; TRBD1 matches 9 bases. CDR1 LGHDT and CDR2 YNNKEL come from the germline V gene (reference sequence). With 3 bases clipped from V and 7 bases from J, the junction kept 4 bases outside the gene matches. The CDR3 has 14 amino acids. The CDR3 DNA reads TGTGCCAGCAGCCAGGGACAGGGACAACAGCCCCAGCATTTT. Translated: CASSQGQGQQPQHF.

V gene TRBV7-8 combines with J gene TRBJ2-4; 13 bases align to TRBD2. The DNA matches TRBJ2-7 better at its end, which makes the J call doubtful. Germline V gene sequence: CDR1 SGHVS, CDR2 FQNEAQ. The CDR3 extends over 18 amino acids. The chain's CDR3 is CASSLGGTSGVSSYEQYF. The CDR3 bases are TGTGCCAGCAGCTTAGGCGGGACTAGCGGGGTCAGCTCCTACGAGCAGTACTTC.

The V gene is TRBV29-1, the J gene TRBJ2-1; D ambiguous. V lost 8 bases, J lost 10 bases, and 21 bases lay in between. Germline loops: CDR1 SQVTM, CDR2 ANQGSEA. This CDR3 region has 13 residues. CDR3: CSFPFTAGSEQFF. CDR3 sequence (DNA): TGCAGCTTTCCCTTCACAGCAGGTAGCGAGCAGTTCTTC.

A note on this clonotype: A read error may produce the germline difference seen at one junction end. The V gene is TRBV29-1, the J gene TRBJ2-4, with a possible D match to TRBD2 (6 bases). This CDR3 spans 17 amino acids. From germline, CDR1 is SQVTM and CDR2 ANQGSEA. CDR3 region: CSVAETESLLAKNIRYF. CDR3 DNA: TGCAGCGTTGCTGAGACAGAAAGCCTACTAGCCAAAAACATTCGGTACTTC.

The chain recombines TRBV6-5 with TRBJ2-1; the match to TRBD1 covers 9 bases. The CDR3 contains 15 residues. CDR1 is MNHEY, CDR2 SVGAGI, per germline. The junction had 10 bases not matched to a gene; V was cut back by 6 bases and J by 7 bases. The CDR3 DNA reads as TGTGCCAGCAGGCCCGGGACAGGGAGAGATAATGAGCAGTTCTTC. The encoded protein is CASRPGTGRDNEQFF.

The table lists this clonotype with a few counts. The chain couples TRBV28 to TRBJ2-6; D not certain. V was shortened by 9 bases and J by 2 bases, with 5 bases between the two germline ends. Germline V gene sequence: CDR1 MDHEN, CDR2 SYDVKM. The CDR3 covers 12 residues. The CDR3 is CASSTGANVLTF. CDR3 nucleotides: TGTGCCAGTAGTACTGGGGCCAACGTCCTGACTTTC.

This sequence joins TRBV6-1 and TRBJ1-1; possible D gene TRBD1, 6 bases. The germline V gene encodes CDR1 MNHNS and CDR2 SASEGT. CDR3 length: 14 residues. V was trimmed by 4 bases and J by 4 bases, leaving 13 bases between them. The CDR3 sequence: CASSARQAITEAFF. Here the CDR3 DNA reads TGTGCCAGCAGTGCGCGACAGGCGATCACTGAAGCTTTCTTT.

The table lists this clonotype with a few counts. The rearrangement joins TRBV5-1 to TRBJ2-1, with 11 bases aligning to TRBD2. This CDR3 has 16 residues. Losses at the gene ends were 4 bases for V and 1 base for J; bases not matched to a gene: 4. In germline, CDR1 is SGHRS, CDR2 YFSETQ. CDR3 loop: CASSPTSGSSYNEQFF. The CDR3 DNA reads TGCGCCAGCAGCCCCACTAGCGGGAGTTCCTACAATGAGCAGTTCTTC.

This chain joins TRBV5-1 and TRBJ2-7; D is possibly TRBD1 or TRBD2 (7 bases each). The CDR3 is made up of 15 amino acids. V shed 2 bases and J shed 0 bases, with 12 bases lying between them. Germline loops: CDR1 SGHRS, CDR2 YFSETQ. Written as DNA, the CDR3 is TGCGCCAGCAGCTTTGCAGGGGGGGTCTCCTACGAGCAGTACTTC. Residues: CASSFAGGVSYEQYF.

Only a few counts were recorded for this clonotype. The junction and the germline gene differ at one end; a read error may be behind it. The chain uses TRBV4-2 and TRBJ2-1; TRBD2 aligns across 10 bases. Per the germline V gene, CDR1 is LGHNA and CDR2 is YNFKEQ. CDR3 length: 18 residues. As DNA, the CDR3 is TGTGCCAGCAGTCAAGATATTACTAGCGGGATAACACGGAATGAGCAGTTCTTC. It is translated as CASSQDITSGITRNEQFF.

This sequence joins TRBV12-3 or TRBV12-4 and TRBJ2-7; D remains ambiguous. The length of the CDR3 is 13 residues. V shed 3 bases and J shed 2 bases, with 8 bases lying between them. CDR3 DNA: TGTGCCAGCAGTTTGACTGATCCCTACGAGCAGTACTTC. It yields the protein CASSLTDPYEQYF.

The chain couples TRBV7-2 to TRBJ1-2; the match to TRBD1 covers 7 bases. Trimming removed 4 bases from V and 4 bases from J; junction bases left unmatched: 15. This CDR3 has 17 residues. In germline, CDR1 is SGHTA, CDR2 FQGNSA. The CDR3, as DNA: TGTGCCAGCAGCTCTACTGTAACAGGGGCCGGAGGCTATGGCTACACCTTC. Its protein is CASSSTVTGAGGYGYTF.

In DNA, the CDR3 is TGTGCCAGCAGTTTCTCGTCCGGCTACACCTTC. Its translation is CASSFSSGYTF. The rearrangement links TRBV28 to TRBJ1-2; D is unresolved. The V gene's germline CDR1 is MDHEN and CDR2 SYDVKM. V was trimmed by 3 bases and J by 8 bases, leaving 7 bases between them. The CDR3 has 11 residues.

The J gene is TRBJ2-4, the V gene TRBV6-5; TRBD1 matches at 8 bases. The germline gives CDR1 MNHEY, CDR2 SVGAGI. This CDR3 is 16 amino acids long. V trimming: 4 bases; J trimming: 2 bases; junction bases outside the gene matches: 7. CDR3 DNA sequence: TGTGCCAGCAGTTCCGGGCAGGGGGCTCCCAAAAACATTCAGTACTTC. This codes for CASSSGQGAPKNIQYF.

The chain carries TRBV13 and TRBJ1-6, with 7 bases lining up with TRBD1. The germline CDR1 and CDR2 sequences are PRHDT and FYEKMQ (reference sequence). V trimming: 6 bases; J trimming: 11 bases; junction bases outside the gene matches: 7. CDR3 length equals 13 residues. The CDR3 DNA follows: TGTGCCAGCAGGAAAAGACAGGGACCACCCCTCCACTTT. Amino acid sequence: CASRKRQGPPLHF.